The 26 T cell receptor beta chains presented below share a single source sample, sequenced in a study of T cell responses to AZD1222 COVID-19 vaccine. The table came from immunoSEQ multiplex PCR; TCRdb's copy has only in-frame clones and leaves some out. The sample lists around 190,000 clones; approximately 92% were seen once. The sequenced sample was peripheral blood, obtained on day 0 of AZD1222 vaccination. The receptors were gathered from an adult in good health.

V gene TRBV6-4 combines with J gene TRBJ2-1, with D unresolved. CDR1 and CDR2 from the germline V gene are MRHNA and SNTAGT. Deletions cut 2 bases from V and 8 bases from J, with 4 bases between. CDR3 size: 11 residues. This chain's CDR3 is CASSDGYEQFF. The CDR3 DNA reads TGTGCCAGCAGTGACGGGTATGAGCAGTTCTTC.

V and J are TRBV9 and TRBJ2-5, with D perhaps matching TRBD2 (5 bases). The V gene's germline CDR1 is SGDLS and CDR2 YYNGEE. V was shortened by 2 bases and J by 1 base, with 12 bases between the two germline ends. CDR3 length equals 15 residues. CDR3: CASSVSSVRQETQYF. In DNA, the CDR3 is TGTGCCAGCAGCGTGAGTAGCGTCCGCCAAGAGACCCAGTACTTC.

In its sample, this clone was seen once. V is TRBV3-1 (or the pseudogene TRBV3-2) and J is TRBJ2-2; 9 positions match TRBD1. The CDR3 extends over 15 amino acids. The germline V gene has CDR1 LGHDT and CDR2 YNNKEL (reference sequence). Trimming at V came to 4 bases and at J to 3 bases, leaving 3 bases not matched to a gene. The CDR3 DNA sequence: TGTGCCAGCAGCCGGACAGGGGTCCACACCGGGGAGCTGTTTTTT. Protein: CASSRTGVHTGELFF.

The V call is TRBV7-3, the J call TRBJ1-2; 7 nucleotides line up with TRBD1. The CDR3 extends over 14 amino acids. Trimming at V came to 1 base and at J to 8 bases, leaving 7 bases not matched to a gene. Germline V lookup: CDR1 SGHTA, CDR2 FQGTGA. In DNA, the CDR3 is TGTGCCAGCAGCTTAATAGGGGGCGCGGAAGGCTACACCTTC. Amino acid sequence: CASSLIGGAEGYTF.

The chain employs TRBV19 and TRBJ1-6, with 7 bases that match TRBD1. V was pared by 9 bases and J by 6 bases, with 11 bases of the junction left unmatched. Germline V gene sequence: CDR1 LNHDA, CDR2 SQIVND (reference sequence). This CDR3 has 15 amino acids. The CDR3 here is CASVRGQGTNSPLHF. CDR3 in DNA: TGTGCCAGCGTTAGGGGGCAAGGGACTAATTCACCCCTCCACTTT. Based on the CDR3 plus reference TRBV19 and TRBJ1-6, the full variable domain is DGGITQSPKYLFRKEGQNVTLSCEQNLNHDAMYWYRQDPGQGLRLIYYSQIVNDFQKGDIAEGYSVSREKKESFPLTVTSAQKNPTAFYLCASVRGQGTNSPLHFGNGTRLTVT.

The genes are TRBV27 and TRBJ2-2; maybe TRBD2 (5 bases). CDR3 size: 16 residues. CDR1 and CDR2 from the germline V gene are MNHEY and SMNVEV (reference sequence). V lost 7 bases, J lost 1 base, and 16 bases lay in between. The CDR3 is CASMALEGRNTGELFF. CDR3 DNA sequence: TGTGCCAGCATGGCTCTCGAGGGCAGGAACACCGGGGAGCTGTTTTTT.

The CDR3 nucleotides read TGCACCAGCAGCCAAGCCGGGACTAGGGACTACAATGAGCAGTTCTTC. Protein sequence: CTSSQAGTRDYNEQFF. The rearrangement links TRBV1 to TRBJ2-1; the table's D call, TRBD2, has no DNA check behind it. TRBV1 is a known pseudogene. The CDR3 is 16 residues long.

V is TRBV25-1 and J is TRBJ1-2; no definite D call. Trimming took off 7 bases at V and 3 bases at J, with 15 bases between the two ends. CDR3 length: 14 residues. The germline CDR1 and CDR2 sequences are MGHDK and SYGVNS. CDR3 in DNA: TGTGCCAGCACATCCCACAGTGGGGACTATGGCTACACCTTC. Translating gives CASTSHSGDYGYTF.

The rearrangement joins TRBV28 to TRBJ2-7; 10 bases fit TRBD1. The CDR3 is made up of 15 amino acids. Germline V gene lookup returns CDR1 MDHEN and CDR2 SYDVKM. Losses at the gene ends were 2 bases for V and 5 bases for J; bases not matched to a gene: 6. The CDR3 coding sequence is TGTGCCAGCAGTTTAACCGGGACAGGGGTCGACGAGCAGTACTTC. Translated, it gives CASSLTGTGVDEQYF.

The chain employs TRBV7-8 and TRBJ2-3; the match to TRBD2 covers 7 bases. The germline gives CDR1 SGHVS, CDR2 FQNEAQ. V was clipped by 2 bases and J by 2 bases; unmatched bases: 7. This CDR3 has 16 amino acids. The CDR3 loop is CASSLLGRGFTDTQYF. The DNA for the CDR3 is TGTGCCAGCAGCTTACTGGGGAGGGGATTCACAGATACGCAGTATTTT.

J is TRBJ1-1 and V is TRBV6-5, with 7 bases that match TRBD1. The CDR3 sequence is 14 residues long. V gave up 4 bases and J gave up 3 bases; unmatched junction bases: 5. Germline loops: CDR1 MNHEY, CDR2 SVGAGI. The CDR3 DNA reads TGTGCCAGCAGTTCAGGGACAGAGTACACTGAAGCTTTCTTT. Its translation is CASSSGTEYTEAFF.

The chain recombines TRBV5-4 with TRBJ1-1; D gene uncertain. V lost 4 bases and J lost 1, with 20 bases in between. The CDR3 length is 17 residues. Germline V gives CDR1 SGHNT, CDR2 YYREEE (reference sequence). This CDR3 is CASSPPPVGPPNTEAFF. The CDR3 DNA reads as TGTGCCAGCAGCCCCCCCCCGGTAGGGCCACCGAACACTGAAGCTTTCTTT.

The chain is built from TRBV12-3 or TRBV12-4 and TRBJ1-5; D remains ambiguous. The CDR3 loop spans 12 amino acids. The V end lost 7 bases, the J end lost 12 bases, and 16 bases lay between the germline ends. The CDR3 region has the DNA TGTGCCAGCACCGGGGTGGGAGGCGGCCAGCATTTT. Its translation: CASTGVGGGQHF.

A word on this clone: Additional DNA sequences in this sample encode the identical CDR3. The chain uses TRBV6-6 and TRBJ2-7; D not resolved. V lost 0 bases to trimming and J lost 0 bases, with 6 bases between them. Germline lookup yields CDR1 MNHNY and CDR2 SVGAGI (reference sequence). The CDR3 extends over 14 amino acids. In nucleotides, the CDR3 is TGTGCCAGCAGTTACTCGATACTCTCCTACGAGCAGTACTTC. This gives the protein CASSYSILSYEQYF.

The CDR3 loop is CASSHDRGKNSPLHF. CDR3 DNA sequence: TGTGCCAGCAGCCACGACAGGGGTAAGAATTCACCCCTCCACTTT. The rearrangement uses TRBV14 and TRBJ1-6, with 8 bases matching TRBD1. The CDR3 is made up of 15 amino acids. V lost 3 bases, J lost 7 bases, and 5 bases stayed unmatched. Germline V CDR1 and CDR2: SGHDN, FVKESK.

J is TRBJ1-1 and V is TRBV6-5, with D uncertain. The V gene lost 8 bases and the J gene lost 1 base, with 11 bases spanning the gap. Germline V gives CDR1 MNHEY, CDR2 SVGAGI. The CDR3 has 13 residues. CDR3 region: CASVGSPNTEAFF. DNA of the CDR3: TGTGCCAGCGTCGGTTCCCCGAACACTGAAGCTTTCTTT.

This CDR3 is CASSLLSPPNSPLHF. The CDR3 nucleotides are TGTGCCAGTAGTTTACTCTCTCCCCCAAATTCACCCCTCCACTTT. V and J are TRBV19 and TRBJ1-6, with D hard to call. This CDR3 has 15 amino acids. Germline CDR1 LNHDA, CDR2 SQIVND (reference sequence). V was clipped by 5 bases and J by 7 bases, with 15 bases between them.

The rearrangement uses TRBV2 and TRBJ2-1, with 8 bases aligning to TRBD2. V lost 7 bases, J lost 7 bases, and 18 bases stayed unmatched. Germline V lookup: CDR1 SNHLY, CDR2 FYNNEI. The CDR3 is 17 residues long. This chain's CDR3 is CASNGAGGNHAGNEQFF. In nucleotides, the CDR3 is TGTGCCAGCAATGGTGCGGGGGGCAACCATGCCGGGAATGAGCAGTTCTTC.

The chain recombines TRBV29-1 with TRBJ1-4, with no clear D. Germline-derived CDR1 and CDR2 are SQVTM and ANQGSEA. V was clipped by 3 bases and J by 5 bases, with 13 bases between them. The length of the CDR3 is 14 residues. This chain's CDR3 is CSVDVGGRNEKLFF. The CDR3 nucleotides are TGCAGCGTTGATGTAGGAGGAAGAAATGAAAAACTGTTTTTT. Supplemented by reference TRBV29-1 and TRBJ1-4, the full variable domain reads SAVISQKPSRDICQRGTSLTIQCQVDSQVTMMFWYRQQPGQSLTLIATANQGSEATYESGFVIDKFPISRPNLTFSTLTVSNMSPEDSSIYLCSVDVGGRNEKLFFGSGTQLSVL.

Written as DNA, the CDR3 is TGCGCCAGCAGTCAAATCCCGCCGACAGGGTTATTTTCTGGAAACACCATATATTTT. Amino acid sequence: CASSQIPPTGLFSGNTIYF. The rearrangement uses TRBV23-1 and TRBJ1-3; 7 positions match TRBD1. TRBV23-1 is given ORF status, its function remaining uncertain. The CDR3 has 19 residues. Germline trimming cut 2 bases from V and 1 base from J; bases unmatched to any gene: 14.

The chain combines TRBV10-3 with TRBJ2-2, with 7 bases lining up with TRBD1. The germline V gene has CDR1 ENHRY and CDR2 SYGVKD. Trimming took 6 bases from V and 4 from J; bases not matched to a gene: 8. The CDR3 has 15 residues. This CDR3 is CAIRGIGGRTGELFF. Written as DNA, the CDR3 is TGTGCCATCAGAGGAATAGGGGGCCGCACCGGGGAGCTGTTTTTT.

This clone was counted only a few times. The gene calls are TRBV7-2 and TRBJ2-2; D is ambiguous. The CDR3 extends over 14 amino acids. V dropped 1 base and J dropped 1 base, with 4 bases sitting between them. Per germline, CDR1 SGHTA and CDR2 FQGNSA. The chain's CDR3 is CASSLGVNTGELFF. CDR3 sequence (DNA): TGTGCCAGCAGCTTAGGGGTGAACACCGGGGAGCTGTTTTTT.

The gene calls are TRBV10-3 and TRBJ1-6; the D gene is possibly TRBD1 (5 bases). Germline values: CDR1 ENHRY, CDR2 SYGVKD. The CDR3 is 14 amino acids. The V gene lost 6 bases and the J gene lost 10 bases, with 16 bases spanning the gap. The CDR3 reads CAIRTGLSESPLHF. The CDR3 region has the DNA TGTGCCATCAGGACGGGGCTTTCCGAATCACCCCTCCACTTT.

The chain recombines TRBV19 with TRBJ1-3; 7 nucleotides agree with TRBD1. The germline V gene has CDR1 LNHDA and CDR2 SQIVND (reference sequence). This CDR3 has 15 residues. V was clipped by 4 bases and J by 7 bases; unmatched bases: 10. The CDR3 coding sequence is TGTGCCAGTAGTAAAGACAGGGCGACTCGGAACACCATATATTTT. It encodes CASSKDRATRNTIYF.

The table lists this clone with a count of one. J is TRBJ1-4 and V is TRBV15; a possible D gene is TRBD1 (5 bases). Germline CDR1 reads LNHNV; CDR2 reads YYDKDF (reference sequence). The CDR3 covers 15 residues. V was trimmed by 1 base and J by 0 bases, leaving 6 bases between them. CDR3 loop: CATSRGGTTNEKLFF. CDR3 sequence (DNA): TGTGCCACCAGCAGAGGGGGCACAACTAATGAAAAACTGTTTTTT.

The CDR3: CASTYPGRNTEAFF. The CDR3 region has the DNA TGTGCCAGTACTTATCCAGGGAGGAACACTGAAGCTTTCTTT. The rearrangement uses TRBV19 and TRBJ1-1; a possible D gene is TRBD1 (5 bases). V was shortened by 7 bases and J by 1 base, with 13 bases between the two germline ends. The CDR3 has 14 residues. Germline V gene data show CDR1 as LNHDA and CDR2 as SQIVND (reference sequence).